The 28 T cell receptor beta chains reported below all come from one sample, sequenced in a study of T cell clones after liver transplantation. Assay used: immunoSEQ multiplex PCR; TCRdb lists only in-frame clones, some missing. The sample holds some 45,000 clones; about 86% are singletons and the top ten take less than 2.5%. The material sequenced was CD4+ T cells from blood, taken 24 months after liver transplant. Receptor source: a human patient who received a liver transplant. Part of the T cells may come from the graft donor.

V gene TRBV30 combines with J gene TRBJ2-1; 10 bases line up with TRBD1. With V trimmed by 8 bases and J by 3 bases, 7 bases remained unmatched. CDR1 and CDR2 from the germline V gene are GTSNPN and SVGIG (reference sequence). The CDR3 runs to 14 residues. CDR3 in DNA: TGTGCCGGGGACAGGGGCGATTTCTACAATGAGCAGTTCTTC. The encoded protein is CAGDRGDFYNEQFF.

J is TRBJ2-3 and V is TRBV7-2; the D is unclear. The V gene's germline CDR1 is SGHTA and CDR2 FQGNSA. This CDR3 has 15 amino acids. Between the trimmed V and J ends, which lost 0 bases and 0 bases, there was a span of 7 bases. In DNA, the CDR3 is TGTGCCAGCAGCTTAGCGCTACAGAGCACAGATACGCAGTATTTT. Its protein is CASSLALQSTDTQYF.

This chain uses TRBV10-1 with TRBJ2-7; D is possibly TRBD2 (6 bases). V was trimmed by 5 bases and J by 1 base, leaving 12 bases between them. The CDR3 is 14 residues long. The germline CDR1 and CDR2 sequences are WNHNN and SYGVQD (reference sequence). CDR3: CASSLRTTSYEQYF. Written as DNA, the CDR3 is TGCGCCAGCAGTCTTCGGACTACTTCCTACGAGCAGTACTTC.

The gene calls are TRBV5-1 and TRBJ2-1; D uncertain. Per germline, CDR1 SGHRS and CDR2 YFSETQ. The CDR3 runs to 15 residues. Trimming pared 0 bases from V and 2 bases from J, leaving 9 bases between. CDR3 in amino acids: CASSLDGSTYNEQFF. The CDR3 DNA reads TGCGCCAGCAGCTTGGACGGGTCCACCTACAATGAGCAGTTCTTC.

The chain couples TRBV7-9 to TRBJ1-1, with no clear D. The length of the CDR3 is 13 residues. The V gene's germline CDR1 is SEHNR and CDR2 FQNEAQ (reference sequence). Trimming removed 1 base at V and 13 bases at J, with 16 bases between. CDR3 amino acids: CASSLDVGSGVFF. Written as DNA, the CDR3 is TGTGCCAGCAGCTTAGATGTAGGAAGTGGGGTTTTCTTT.

V is TRBV19 and J is TRBJ2-5; D not certain. Trimming left V 10 bases short and J 4 bases short, with 16 bases between. Germline V gene data show CDR1 as LNHDA and CDR2 as SQIVND (reference sequence). There are 13 residues in the CDR3. The CDR3 loop reads CATASRVGETQYF. In nucleotides, the CDR3 is TGTGCCACCGCGAGTAGGGTAGGAGAGACCCAGTACTTC.

This sequence joins TRBV13 and TRBJ1-2, with a possible D match to TRBD1 (5 bases). Deletions cut 7 bases from V and 8 bases from J, with 23 bases between. Germline CDR1 is PRHDT and CDR2 is FYEKMQ (reference sequence). The length of the CDR3 is 15 residues. Here the CDR3 reads CASMLLRGVYAGYTF. The CDR3 coding sequence is TGTGCCAGCATGTTGTTGAGGGGTGTCTATGCGGGCTACACCTTC.

The V gene is TRBV4-1, the J gene TRBJ2-7; 12 nucleotides align to TRBD2. CDR1 and CDR2 from the germline V gene are MGHRA and YSYEKL. The CDR3 extends over 17 amino acids. Trimming at V came to 4 bases and at J to 3 bases, leaving 10 bases not matched to a gene. The CDR3 bases are TGCGCCAGCAGCCTAAGACTAATGACTAGCGGGAGCTACGAGCAGTACTTC. It encodes CASSLRLMTSGSYEQYF.

The chain combines TRBV9 with TRBJ1-2; D might be TRBD1 (6 bases). Germline V gene lookup returns CDR1 SGDLS and CDR2 YYNGEE. Trimming stripped 0 bases from V and 8 bases from J, with 14 bases between. CDR3 length: 14 amino acids. Written as DNA, the CDR3 is TGTGCCAGCAGCGTAGACGGCAGGGGTTTAGGCTACACCTTC. The encoded protein is CASSVDGRGLGYTF.

This chain connects TRBV11-3 to TRBJ2-3; TRBD2 agrees at 10 bases. Looked up from germline, CDR1 is SGHNT and CDR2 is YENEEA. Germline trimming cut 1 base from V and 2 bases from J; bases unmatched to any gene: 3. This CDR3 is built from 16 residues. The CDR3 protein is CASSLASGGYTDTQYF. The CDR3 DNA reads TGTGCCAGCAGCTTAGCTAGCGGGGGTTACACAGATACGCAGTATTTT.

The chain recombines TRBV18 with TRBJ1-5, with D perhaps TRBD1 (6 bases). V shed 3 bases and J shed 7 bases, with 22 bases lying between them. The length of the CDR3 is 17 residues. Germline V CDR1 and CDR2: KGHSH, LQKENI. The CDR3 bases are TGTGCCAGCTCACCGCAACGTGGTCGTCAGGGGCTGCAGCCCCAGCATTTT. Its protein product is CASSPQRGRQGLQPQHF.

This chain uses TRBV29-1 with TRBJ2-5; D gene unclear. Trimming left V 4 bases short and J 4 bases short, with 7 bases between. The germline CDR1 and CDR2 sequences are SQVTM and ANQGSEA. CDR3 size: 11 residues. CDR3 in DNA: TGCAGCGTTGGTGAGACAGAGACCCAGTACTTC. Its translation is CSVGETETQYF. Full variable domain (rest looked up from reference TRBV29-1 and TRBJ2-5): SAVISQKPSRDICQRGTSLTIQCQVDSQVTMMFWYRQQPGQSLTLIATANQGSEATYESGFVIDKFPISRPNLTFSTLTVSNMSPEDSSIYLCSVGETETQYFGPGTRLLVL.

The chain employs TRBV28 and TRBJ2-2; D is possibly TRBD2 (7 bases). The CDR3 length is 16 residues. Germline-derived CDR1 and CDR2 are MDHEN and SYDVKM. Trimming took 5 bases from V and 4 from J, leaving 17 bases between them. The CDR3 spells CASSPLGGGGTGELFF. CDR3 DNA: TGTGCCAGCAGTCCCCTAGGGGGAGGGGGCACCGGGGAGCTGTTTTTT.

The chain couples TRBV19 to TRBJ2-1; 7 bases match TRBD1. In germline, CDR1 is LNHDA, CDR2 SQIVND (reference sequence). With 3 bases clipped from V and 7 bases from J, the junction kept 9 bases outside the gene matches. There are 15 residues in the CDR3. CDR3 sequence: CASSIDRALKNEQFF. The CDR3 DNA reads as TGTGCCAGTAGTATCGACAGGGCCCTCAAGAATGAGCAGTTCTTC.

The chain carries TRBV7-2 and TRBJ2-3; a possible D gene is TRBD1 (6 bases). The CDR3 is made up of 15 amino acids. Germline CDR1 and CDR2: SGHTA and FQGNSA. V was clipped by 1 base and J by 8 bases, with 16 bases between them. CDR3 bases: TGTGCCAGCAGCTTAGGGGGGTCGGACAGTCGTACGCAGTATTTT. It is translated as CASSLGGSDSRTQYF.

The rearrangement joins TRBV5-1 to TRBJ2-3; 9 nucleotides line up with TRBD2. The CDR3 contains 15 residues. J was trimmed by 0 bases and V by 6 bases; bases with no gene match: 5. Looked up from germline, CDR1 is SGHRS and CDR2 is YFSETQ. The CDR3: CASTSGEPSTDTQYF. The CDR3 nucleotides read TGCGCCAGCACTAGCGGGGAACCTAGCACAGATACGCAGTATTTT.

The chain has TRBV19 and TRBJ2-5, with D possibly matching TRBD2 (5 bases). The germline gives CDR1 LNHDA, CDR2 SQIVND (reference sequence). Trimming pared 4 bases from V and 4 bases from J, leaving 16 bases between. The CDR3 sequence is 15 residues long. The CDR3 reads CASSTETRGSETQYF. DNA of the CDR3: TGTGCCAGTAGTACAGAGACCCGCGGGTCAGAGACCCAGTACTTC.

This chain connects TRBV2 to TRBJ1-2, with D perhaps TRBD1 (5 bases). Trimming pared 5 bases from V and 2 bases from J, leaving 15 bases between. This CDR3 comprises 15 residues. Germline CDR1 is SNHLY and CDR2 is FYNNEI. CDR3 bases: TGTGCCAGCAGTATATCTAGGACATGGAACTATGGCTACACCTTC. Translating it yields CASSISRTWNYGYTF.

Turning to this clone: The CDR3 ends on some other residue instead of the conserved phenylalanine or tryptophan, so this is likely a read error. Because the CDR3's place on the DNA is in doubt, the DNA is left out and the CDR3 is given as listed by TCRdb. The chain joins TRBV6-5 to TRBJ1-3. CDR1 MNHEY and CDR2 SVGAGI come from the germline V gene. The CDR3 has 15 amino acids, counting both end residues. CDR3 residues: CASSYSRSTHGRTGG.

CDR3 DNA sequence: TGTGCCAGCAGTGAAGCTCGGGAGGGGATCTATTCACCCCTCCACTTT. This encodes CASSEAREGIYSPLHF. V gene TRBV6-1 combines with J gene TRBJ1-6; D may be TRBD1 (5 bases). CDR3 size: 16 residues. Trimming removed 0 bases from V and 8 bases from J, with 14 bases in between. Germline lookup yields CDR1 MNHNS and CDR2 SASEGT.

The V gene is TRBV27, the J gene TRBJ2-5; D is perhaps TRBD2 (6 bases). The J call may be in error: the DNA end matches TRBJ2-7 better. Per the germline V gene, CDR1 is MNHEY and CDR2 is SMNVEV (reference sequence). The CDR3 is 15 amino acids. CDR3: CASSLSRREDYEQYF. In DNA form, the CDR3 reads TGTGCCAGCAGTTTATCGAGGCGGGAAGACTACGAGCAGTACTTC.

The gene calls are TRBV30 and TRBJ2-3; 7 bases are a match to TRBD2. Unmatched junction bases numbered 4, after V lost 1 base and J lost 0 bases. Germline V gene sequence: CDR1 GTSNPN, CDR2 SVGIG (reference sequence). The CDR3 length is 15 residues. The CDR3 region has the DNA TGTGCCTGGAGTGGAGGCGGGAGAAGCACAGATACGCAGTATTTT. This codes for CAWSGGGRSTDTQYF.

The chain employs TRBV2 and TRBJ2-6; D gene unclear. CDR3 length: 15 residues. Trimming removed 5 bases from V and 1 base from J, with 9 bases in between. CDR1 SNHLY and CDR2 FYNNEI come from the germline V gene. This chain's CDR3 is CASSPLGSGANVLTF. CDR3 bases: TGTGCCAGCAGTCCTCTTGGGTCTGGGGCCAACGTCCTGACTTTC.

The genes are TRBV9 and TRBJ2-5; possibly TRBD1 or TRBD2 for D (7 bases each). Germline loops: CDR1 SGDLS, CDR2 YYNGEE. The V end was cut by 4 bases, the J end by 5 bases, with 15 bases between. This CDR3 comprises 14 residues. Written as DNA, the CDR3 is TGTGCCAGCAGCCCCCAGGGGGGAGGGGAGACCCAGTACTTC. It codes for CASSPQGGGETQYF.

The V call is TRBV6-6, the J call TRBJ1-3; tentative D call: TRBD1 (5 bases). Germline CDR1 MNHNY, CDR2 SVGAGI (reference sequence). Trimming removed 6 bases at V and 4 bases at J, with 19 bases between. This CDR3 region has 16 residues. CDR3 region: CASRPSGAQGGNTIYF. CDR3 nucleotide sequence: TGTGCCAGCAGACCCTCCGGGGCGCAGGGAGGAAACACCATATATTTT.

The CDR3 coding sequence is TGTGCCAGCAGCTCGGAGTTGGCCGGCCGGGGCACTGAAGCTTTCTTT. Translation gives CASSSELAGRGTEAFF. V usage is TRBV11-1 and J usage is TRBJ1-1; D uncertain. The CDR3 has 16 amino acids. Germline-derived CDR1 and CDR2 are SGHAT and FQDESV (reference sequence). Trimming cost V 4 bases and J 4 bases, with 19 bases left between them.

The chain uses TRBV10-2 and TRBJ1-1, with TRBD1 matching over 8 bases. There are 13 residues in the CDR3. The germline V gene encodes CDR1 WSHSY and CDR2 SAAADI. The trim removed 5 bases at V and 4 bases at J, leaving 3 bases unmatched. CDR3 DNA sequence: TGCGCCAGCAGTACCACAGGGGGCACTGAAGCTTTCTTT. Amino acid sequence: CASSTTGGTEAFF.

This chain joins TRBV11-2 and TRBJ1-2; 7 nucleotides agree with TRBD1. Losses at the gene ends were 4 bases for V and 4 bases for J; bases not matched to a gene: 15. CDR1 is SGHAT, CDR2 FQNNGV, per germline. This CDR3 contains 17 residues. The CDR3, as DNA: TGTGCCAGCAGCTCCACAAGAGACAGGGTAAAAAGCTATGGCTACACCTTC. Its protein is CASSSTRDRVKSYGYTF.